Listed here are 12 T cell receptor beta chains from one sample, sequenced in a study of blood T cell repertoires in COVID-19. Sequenced by immunoSEQ multiplex PCR; TCRdb stores in-frame clones only, minus some. This sample has 250,000 to 350,000 clones, with approximately 84% found just once. The sample comprised peripheral blood. Receptors were obtained from a person aged 65 to 85 with COVID-19, enrolled during active disease.

The chain uses TRBV5-1 and TRBJ2-3; 16 nucleotides align to TRBD2. This CDR3 region has 18 residues. V was clipped by 1 base and J by 4 bases; unmatched bases: 6. Germline assignment: CDR1 SGHRS and CDR2 YFSETQ. The CDR3 sequence is CASSLSGTSGGAADTQYF. In nucleotides, the CDR3 is TGCGCCAGCAGCTTGTCAGGGACTAGCGGGGGGGCAGCAGATACGCAGTATTTT.

The chain links TRBV7-8 to TRBJ1-2; D remains ambiguous. This CDR3 spans 14 amino acids. Germline lookup yields CDR1 SGHVS and CDR2 FQNEAQ. V gave up 0 bases and J gave up 6 bases, with 11 bases separating them. CDR3 region: CASSLAQFDDGYTF. CDR3 DNA sequence: TGTGCCAGCAGCTTAGCACAGTTTGACGATGGCTACACCTTC.

This clone was seen only once. The chain is built from TRBV7-3 and TRBJ2-5; TRBD2 matches at 9 bases. The CDR3 runs 16 residues. Germline CDR1 is SGHTA and CDR2 is FQGTGA. V lost 1 base and J lost 4; bases outside the gene matches: 7. For the CDR3, the DNA is TGTGCCAGCAGCTTAATGGGCGGGGGGGCCTCAGAGACCCAGTACTTC. Its protein is CASSLMGGGASETQYF. Based on the CDR3 plus reference TRBV7-3 and TRBJ2-5, the full variable domain is GAGVSQTPSNKVTEKGKYVELRCDPISGHTALYWYRQSLGQGPEFLIYFQGTGAADDSGLPNDRFFAVRPEGSVSTLKIQRTERGDSAVYLCASSLMGGGASETQYFGPGTRLLVL.

The V and J genes are TRBV4-3 and TRBJ1-1; 7 positions agree with TRBD1. Germline V lookup: CDR1 LGHNA, CDR2 YSLEER. CDR3 size: 15 residues. V lost 4 bases and J lost 5; bases outside the gene matches: 10. CDR3 sequence: CASSPGGSGGTEAFF. CDR3 coding DNA: TGCGCCAGCAGCCCAGGGGGAAGTGGGGGAACTGAAGCTTTCTTT.

CDR3 nucleotide sequence: TGTGCCAGCAGCTTCCCGGGACTAGCGGGGTGGTACCAAGAGACCCAGTACTTC. Translation: CASSFPGLAGWYQETQYF. The rearrangement links TRBV12-1 to TRBJ2-5; the table's D call, TRBD2, was not checked against the DNA. TRBV12-1 is designated a pseudogene. The CDR3 length is 18 residues.

The chain uses TRBV7-2 and TRBJ2-5, with 15 bases fitting TRBD2. This CDR3 spans 16 amino acids. Germline assignment: CDR1 SGHTA and CDR2 FQGNSA. V shed 5 bases and J 4 bases; nucleotides not matched to a gene: 5. The CDR3 bases are TGTGCCAGCAGCCGGACTAGCGGGGGGGCGTCAGAGACCCAGTACTTC. Protein product: CASSRTSGGASETQYF.

This clone was seen only once. The chain is built from TRBV7-2 and TRBJ2-3; D is unclear. Germline V lookup: CDR1 SGHTA, CDR2 FQGNSA. CDR3 length equals 16 residues. Deletions cut 1 base from V and 6 bases from J, with 17 bases between. The CDR3 coding sequence is TGTGCCAGCAGCTTAGTGTCTTCCGTAGAGTCTGATACGCAGTATTTT. This sequence encodes CASSLVSSVESDTQYF.

The chain uses TRBV27 and TRBJ2-3, with D possibly being TRBD1 (6 bases). The CDR3 is 16 amino acids. With 4 bases removed from V and 8 bases from J, the gap between germline ends came to 22 bases. The V gene's germline CDR1 is MNHEY and CDR2 SMNVEV (reference sequence). The DNA for the CDR3 is TGTGCCAGCAGTTCCCAATCGACAGGCCCGTTGGGTACGCAGTATTTT. Translating it yields CASSSQSTGPLGTQYF.

The chain joins TRBV7-3 to TRBJ2-2; D perhaps matches TRBD2 (6 bases). V was trimmed by 5 bases and J by 1 base, leaving 8 bases between them. The germline CDR1 and CDR2 sequences are SGHTA and FQGTGA. This CDR3 contains 14 residues. CDR3 DNA: TGTGCCAGCAGCCTGGGGGGGAACACCGGGGAGCTGTTTTTT. The encoded protein is CASSLGGNTGELFF.

The chain links TRBV19 to TRBJ2-7, with D tentatively TRBD2 (5 bases). The germline V and J ends were trimmed by 3 bases and 2 bases, with 14 bases remaining between them. CDR3 size: 15 residues. The germline CDR1 and CDR2 sequences are LNHDA and SQIVND (reference sequence). CDR3 nucleotides: TGTGCCAGTAGTATTCACGGGGATTTTGCCTACGAGCAGTACTTC. It encodes CASSIHGDFAYEQYF.

The chain couples TRBV12-5 to TRBJ2-3; TRBD1 matches at 7 bases. Trimming cost V 1 base and J 6 bases; bases outside gene matches: 4. The CDR3 consists of 14 residues. CDR1 is LGHNT, CDR2 FRNRAP, per germline. The CDR3, as DNA: TGTGCTAGTGGTTTGGGGACAGGAACCGATACGCAGTATTTT. This codes for CASGLGTGTDTQYF. The complete variable domain, with remaining parts taken from reference TRBV12-5 and TRBJ2-3, reads DARVTQTPRHKVTEMGQEVTMRCQPILGHNTVFWYRQTMMQGLELLAYFRNRAPLDDSGMPKDRFSAEMPDATLATLKIQPSEPRDSAVYFCASGLGTGTDTQYFGPGTRLTVL.

The gene calls are TRBV19 and TRBJ2-2, with D perhaps TRBD2 (5 bases). CDR3 length: 18 residues. The germline V gene has CDR1 LNHDA and CDR2 SQIVND (reference sequence). The V and J ends lost 2 bases and 3 bases respectively, with 19 bases between them. CDR3 residues: CASSIRLRANLDTGELFF. The CDR3 DNA reads as TGTGCCAGTAGTATAAGGCTGCGGGCAAATTTGGACACCGGGGAGCTGTTTTTT.